One and the same sample provided the 7 T cell receptor beta chains below, sequenced in a study of beta chain features in type 1 diabetes. Isolated RNA was reverse transcribed in full, so expressed TCRB transcripts were sequenced. This table comes from immunoSEQ multiplex PCR, and its TCRdb copy is limited to in-frame clones, with some not included. The sample gives a few hundred thousand clones, roughly 11% of which show up once; 1% to 1.5% is in the top ten. The sample was central memory CD4+ T cells from blood. The origin of the receptors is a man aged 18 to 35 in good health.

This clone was seen a handful of times. This sequence joins TRBV28 and TRBJ2-1; 9 bases agree with TRBD2. CDR3 size: 14 residues. Losses at the gene ends were 7 bases for V and 7 bases for J; bases not matched to a gene: 8. Germline V CDR1 and CDR2: MDHEN, SYDVKM. CDR3 sequence: CASTIAGERNEQFF. As DNA, the CDR3 is TGTGCCAGCACCATAGCGGGAGAACGAAATGAGCAGTTCTTC.

The chain combines TRBV5-1 with TRBJ2-7; TRBD1 aligns across 7 bases. CDR3 length: 15 residues. V lost 2 bases, J lost 3 bases, and 8 bases stayed unmatched. From germline, CDR1 is SGHRS and CDR2 YFSETQ. CDR3 sequence reads: CASSLSPGQNYEQYF. The CDR3 coding sequence is TGCGCCAGCAGCTTATCACCGGGACAGAACTACGAGCAGTACTTC.

The sample holds many counts of this clone. The chain has TRBV30 and TRBJ2-3, with D unclear. Germline CDR1 reads GTSNPN; CDR2 reads SVGIG (reference sequence). The V end lost 4 bases, the J end lost 3 bases, and 11 bases lay between the germline ends. The CDR3 is made up of 13 amino acids. CDR3 sequence (DNA): TGTGCCTGGAATGATTGGGCGACAGATACGCAGTATTTT. Translation gives CAWNDWATDTQYF.

This rearrangement joins TRBV28 to TRBJ2-7, with unresolved D. Germline CDR1 and CDR2: MDHEN and SYDVKM. With 3 bases removed from V and 2 bases from J, the gap between germline ends came to 8 bases. The CDR3 contains 13 residues. CDR3 residues: CASSLTLPYEQYF. The DNA for the CDR3 is TGTGCCAGCAGTTTGACGTTGCCCTACGAGCAGTACTTC.

This clone occurred a few times. The chain combines TRBV6-1 with TRBJ1-1; no definite D call. The CDR3 loop spans 13 amino acids. Trimming took off 3 bases at V and 1 base at J, with 6 bases between the two ends. From germline, CDR1 is MNHNS and CDR2 SASEGT. The DNA for the CDR3 is TGTGCCAGCAGTGAGGGTTCGAACACTGAAGCTTTCTTT. Protein sequence: CASSEGSNTEAFF.

This clone has a handful of counts. This chain uses TRBV4-3 with TRBJ2-3, with D perhaps being TRBD1 or TRBD2 (5 bases each). V gave up 0 bases and J gave up 2 bases, with 15 bases separating them. This CDR3 has 17 residues. CDR1 and CDR2 (germline): LGHNA, YSLEER. The CDR3 region is CASSQDGASWNTDTQYF. CDR3 sequence (DNA): TGCGCCAGCAGCCAAGATGGGGCTAGCTGGAACACAGATACGCAGTATTTT.

This clone was seen a handful of times. The chain recombines TRBV7-2 with TRBJ2-6; no definite D call. Trimming took 9 bases from V and 0 from J, leaving 3 bases between them. CDR1 is SGHTA and CDR2 is FQGNSA in the germline V gene. CDR3 length: 12 amino acids. The CDR3 DNA follows: TGTGCCAGTGCCTCTGGGGCCAACGTCCTGACTTTC. This sequence encodes CASASGANVLTF. The full variable domain, with the rest looked up from reference TRBV7-2 and TRBJ2-6, is GAGVSQSPSNKVTEKGKDVELRCDPISGHTALYWYRQSLGQGLEFLIYFQGNSAPDKSGLPSDRFSAERTGGSVSTLTIQRTQQEDSAVYLCASASGANVLTFGAGSRLTVL.